Here is one T cell receptor beta chain with its context. Molecular barcoded adaptors covering alpha/delta and beta/gamma chains were used on approximately 400 ng RNA. A single record per CDR3 protein comes from TCRdb applying MiXCR to the reads. The table lists 60,000 or so distinct CDR3 sequences, less than 20% of them singletons. Trimming shortened V by 5 bases and J by 3 bases, and 23 bases separated the two germline ends. Germline CDR1 is DFQATT and CDR2 is SNEGSKA (reference sequence). The CDR3 covers 16 residues. The sample belongs to a study of read filtering for tumor transcriptome and immune sequencing. Study in general: The cohort had roughly 17 men and some 13 women aged roughly 47 to 90, mean roughly 65 years.

The sample was a population of CD138-negative cells sorted from bone marrow. This TCR came from a donor aged 40 or over with multiple myeloma. The rearrangement links TRBV20-1 to TRBJ2-7, with D possibly being TRBD1 or TRBD2 (5 bases each). DNA for the CDR3: TGCAGTGCTTCCCCTCGTGGATCGGGGCTGGGCTACGAGCAGTACTTC. This gives the protein CSASPRGSGLGYEQYF.